This T cell receptor beta chain was captured in a study of cytomegalovirus exposure and HLA in healthy donors. In the case of this clone: Its specificity is unknown.

CDR3 size: 15 residues. The V segment lost 5 bases and the J segment 8 bases; nucleotides outside the gene matches: 12. From germline, CDR1 is MNHNY and CDR2 SVGAGI (reference sequence). The PCR contained 60 Vbeta and 13 Jbeta primers. TCRdb's table, derived via immunoSEQ multiplex PCR, lists solely in-frame clones and lacks some. The table lists around 75,000 clones. General study points: Indistinguishable V segments, including TRBV6-2 and TRBV6-3, were excluded. According to the study, 160 or so TCR beta chains were cytomegalovirus-associated. TCR beta chains associated with HLA were, in a later analysis, more clonally expanded than equally common others. Rarity characterized most TCR sequences, yet some public TCRs appeared in many donors.

The rearrangement links TRBV6-6 to TRBJ1-1, with 9 bases fitting TRBD1. The material sequenced was PBMCs. The clonotype originates from a man between 40 and 49 years old in good health and CMV-seronegative. DNA for the CDR3: TGTGCCAGCAGTACCAGGACAGGGGCGATCCTAGAAGCTTTCTTT. Amino acids: CASSTRTGAILEAFF.